The 26 T cell receptor beta chains below were found in one sample sequenced in a study of T-cell reconstitution after alpha-beta-depleted transplantation in children. Preparation of the TCRbeta library involved a method that used unique molecular identifiers. Each CDR3 protein is one row after TCRdb ran MiXCR on the PCR reads. This repertoire shows approximately 520,000 distinct CDR3 sequences, 11% found once; its top ten account for about 14%. The sample was PBMCs, mostly from graft donor cells, taken 180 days after TCRalphabeta/CD19-depleted stem cell transplant. These receptors came from a female patient aged 2-9 years who had a stem cell transplant for aplastic anemia, so the T cells may come from the graft donor.

This clonotype was counted only a few times. The chain has TRBV11-3 and TRBJ2-3; D possibly corresponds to TRBD1 (5 bases). The CDR3 totals 13 residues. In germline, CDR1 is SGHNT, CDR2 YENEEA. The V end lost 4 bases, the J end lost 5 bases, and 10 bases lay between the germline ends. For the CDR3, the DNA is TGTGCCAGCAGCTCGCAGGGTGAAGATACGCAGTATTTT. It yields the protein CASSSQGEDTQYF.

This rearrangement joins TRBV6-5 to TRBJ2-1, with 16 bases matching TRBD2. This CDR3 contains 18 residues. CDR1 MNHEY and CDR2 SVGAGI come from the germline V gene. With 2 bases clipped from V and 6 bases from J, the junction kept 7 bases outside the gene matches. CDR3 loop: CASSYRGLAGGALNEQFF. CDR3 in DNA: TGTGCCAGCAGTTACCGGGGACTAGCGGGAGGGGCCCTCAATGAGCAGTTCTTC.

CDR3 DNA sequence: TGTGCCACCACAGCGGGGAGGGGGTATGAGCAGTTCTTC. Amino acid sequence: CATTAGRGYEQFF. This chain uses TRBV12-3 or TRBV12-4 with TRBJ2-1, with D maybe TRBD2 (7 bases). Trimming removed 10 bases from V and 8 bases from J, with 18 bases in between. The length of the CDR3 is 13 residues.

The rearrangement uses TRBV28 and TRBJ1-5, with unresolved D. CDR3 length: 15 amino acids. Looked up from germline, CDR1 is MDHEN and CDR2 is SYDVKM. The germline V and J ends were trimmed by 2 bases and 3 bases, with 11 bases remaining between them. CDR3 sequence (DNA): TGTGCCAGCAGTTTAGTATGGGCAGACAATCAGCCCCAGCATTTT. This sequence encodes CASSLVWADNQPQHF.

The chain employs TRBV7-9 and TRBJ2-5; possibly TRBD1 or TRBD2 for D (6 bases each). Germline V gives CDR1 SEHNR, CDR2 FQNEAQ (reference sequence). Trimming removed 10 bases from V and 0 bases from J, with 15 bases in between. This CDR3 comprises 14 residues. The CDR3 DNA reads as TGTGCCACCTTCGGGGGCTTATACCAAGAGACCCAGTACTTC. Its protein product is CATFGGLYQETQYF.

The rearrangement links TRBV20-1 to TRBJ1-2; D is uncertain. The CDR3 has 12 amino acids. V lost 3 bases to trimming and J lost 4 bases, with 9 bases between them. CDR1 is DFQATT, CDR2 SNEGSKA, per germline (reference sequence). CDR3 in amino acids: CSARWQVYGYTF. CDR3 DNA: TGCAGTGCTAGGTGGCAGGTCTATGGCTACACCTTC.

This clonotype occurred many times. J is TRBJ2-5 and V is TRBV5-1; TRBD2 might be the D (6 bases). The CDR3 has 13 amino acids. The V gene's germline CDR1 is SGHRS and CDR2 YFSETQ. V was pared by 0 bases and J by 3 bases, with 6 bases between. Here the CDR3 reads CASSLGGKETQYF. The CDR3 DNA reads TGCGCCAGCAGCTTGGGCGGGAAAGAGACCCAGTACTTC. Drawing the rest from reference TRBV5-1 and TRBJ2-5, the complete variable domain is KAGVTQTPRYLIKTRGQQVTLSCSPISGHRSVSWYQQTPGQGLQFLFEYFSETQRNKGNFPGRFSGRQFSNSRSEMNVSTLELGDSALYLCASSLGGKETQYFGPGTRLLVL.

This clonotype was observed a few times. The J gene is TRBJ2-7, the V gene TRBV7-2, with D tentatively TRBD2 (6 bases). CDR1 is SGHTA and CDR2 is FQGNSA in the germline V gene. This CDR3 region has 14 residues. Trimming cost V 5 bases and J 7 bases, with 18 bases left between them. The CDR3 region is CASSAGRPGREQYF. The DNA of the CDR3 is TGTGCCAGCAGCGCCGGGAGACCGGGGAGGGAGCAGTACTTC. The full variable domain, in which reference TRBV7-2 and TRBJ2-7 provide the parts outside the CDR3, is GAGVSQSPSNKVTEKGKDVELRCDPISGHTALYWYRQSLGQGLEFLIYFQGNSAPDKSGLPSDRFSAERTGGSVSTLTIQRTQQEDSAVYLCASSAGRPGREQYFGPGTRLTVT.

This clonotype appeared a few times. This chain uses TRBV20-1 with TRBJ2-3; no reliable D call. Germline CDR1 and CDR2: DFQATT and SNEGSKA (reference sequence). Trimming stripped 1 base from V and 1 base from J, with 3 bases between. The CDR3 contains 12 residues. The chain's CDR3 is CSARVRTDTQYF. In DNA form, the CDR3 reads TGCAGTGCTAGAGTTCGCACAGATACGCAGTATTTT.

This clonotype was detected a few times. This chain connects TRBV4-3 to TRBJ2-2, with 10 nucleotides matching TRBD2. CDR3 size: 17 residues. Per germline, CDR1 LGHNA and CDR2 YSLEER. Germline trimming cut 3 bases from V and 4 bases from J; bases unmatched to any gene: 8. CDR3 nucleotide sequence: TGCGCCAGCAGCCAGCGAAGCGGGAGGGCCGGCACCGGGGAGCTGTTTTTT. This gives the protein CASSQRSGRAGTGELFF.

This chain connects TRBV12-3 or TRBV12-4 to TRBJ2-5; weak D call: TRBD1 (6 bases). The CDR3 is 17 amino acids. Trimming took off 5 bases at V and 5 bases at J, with 24 bases between the two ends. The CDR3 reads CASSPGQGTHQAETQYF. In nucleotides, the CDR3 is TGTGCCAGCAGTCCAGGACAAGGGACACACCAAGCGGAGACCCAGTACTTC.

This chain joins TRBV24-1 and TRBJ2-2; D is unresolved. With 6 bases removed from V and 5 bases from J, the gap between germline ends came to 9 bases. The germline V gene encodes CDR1 KGHDR and CDR2 SFDVKD. The CDR3 has 13 residues. Here the CDR3 reads CATSLLGTGELFF. The CDR3 DNA follows: TGTGCCACCAGTCTATTGGGAACCGGGGAGCTGTTTTTT.

Only a few counts were recorded for this clonotype. The V and J genes are TRBV7-2 and TRBJ2-7, with 11 bases lining up with TRBD2. Germline CDR1 and CDR2: SGHTA and FQGNSA. The CDR3 totals 15 residues. After removal of 2 bases from V and 5 bases from J, the junction contained 5 bases not matched to a gene. CDR3 sequence (DNA): TGTGCCAGCAGCTTATCTAGCGGGAGGATCCACGAGCAGTACTTC. This sequence encodes CASSLSSGRIHEQYF.

This clonotype was seen only a few times. The V and J genes are TRBV29-1 and TRBJ2-1; maybe TRBD2 (6 bases). Germline V lookup: CDR1 SQVTM, CDR2 ANQGSEA. This CDR3 spans 15 amino acids. Trimming cost V 1 base and J 4 bases, with 14 bases left between them. The CDR3 region is CSVEGVAGTYNEQFF. The CDR3 bases are TGCAGCGTTGAAGGGGTGGCGGGAACTTACAATGAGCAGTTCTTC.

The chain carries TRBV5-1 and TRBJ2-7; D unclear. The V end was cut by 2 bases, the J end by 3 bases, with 9 bases between. Per the germline V gene, CDR1 is SGHRS and CDR2 is YFSETQ. CDR3 length equals 13 residues. DNA for the CDR3: TGCGCCAGCAGCTTCCGACCCGACTACGAGCAGTACTTC. It codes for CASSFRPDYEQYF.

As concerns this clonotype: With a much larger clone just one base away, this may be a read error. V gene TRBV3-1 combines with J gene TRBJ2-2; the D gene is possibly TRBD1 (6 bases). CDR1 LGHDT and CDR2 YNNKEL come from the germline V gene (reference sequence). This CDR3 region has 18 residues. CDR3 sequence reads: CTSSPHAQGRMDTGELFF. CDR3 coding DNA: TGTACCAGCAGTCCACATGCACAGGGAAGAATGGACACCGGGGAGCTGTTTTTT.

This clonotype was detected only a few times. The rearrangement links TRBV6-5 to TRBJ2-5; maybe TRBD1 (5 bases). Germline V gene data show CDR1 as MNHEY and CDR2 as SVGAGI. The CDR3 consists of 12 residues. Deletions cut 4 bases from V and 5 bases from J, with 8 bases between. The CDR3 DNA is TGTGCCAGCAGTTCCAGGGTTGAGACCCAGTACTTC. Protein sequence: CASSSRVETQYF.

V and J are TRBV5-6 and TRBJ2-5, with D uncertain. The V and J ends lost 4 bases and 1 base respectively, with 11 bases between them. The CDR3 has 14 amino acids. Germline V gene lookup returns CDR1 SGHDT and CDR2 YYEEEE. CDR3 sequence reads: CASSARMIQETQYF. In DNA, the CDR3 is TGTGCCAGCAGCGCCCGGATGATCCAAGAGACCCAGTACTTC.

This clonotype turned up a few times. The chain is built from TRBV19 and TRBJ2-1, with 8 bases fitting TRBD1. Trimming took 7 bases from V and 8 from J; bases not matched to a gene: 22. The CDR3 has 18 residues. Germline CDR1 reads LNHDA; CDR2 reads SQIVND (reference sequence). For the CDR3, the DNA is TGTGCCAGTAAAGGGGACAGGAGCCCCTTAACGGTATTCGATGAGCAGTTCTTC. The encoded protein is CASKGDRSPLTVFDEQFF.

This clonotype has more than one count but fewer than ten. This rearrangement joins TRBV25-1 to TRBJ1-2; no clear D gene. Trimming cost V 1 base and J 7 bases, with 4 bases left between them. The CDR3 totals 11 residues. The germline V gene encodes CDR1 MGHDK and CDR2 SYGVNS. CDR3 bases: TGTGCCAGCAGTGAATCGGGTGGCTACACCTTC. Translating gives CASSESGGYTF.

The chain combines TRBV21-1 with TRBJ2-1; the table's D call TRBD2 went unverified against the DNA. TRBV21-1 is flagged as a pseudogene. The CDR3 has 20 residues. CDR3 residues: CASSTRTSGRPRSSYNEQFF. The CDR3, as DNA: TGTGCCAGCAGCACGAGGACTAGCGGGAGGCCAAGAAGCTCCTACAATGAGCAGTTCTTC.

In regard to this clonotype: This could be a read error, since a much larger clone is one nucleotide away. This chain connects TRBV6-1 to TRBJ2-6; D is unclear. V lost 8 bases, J lost 6 bases, and 14 bases lay in between. The CDR3 is 14 residues long. The germline V gene has CDR1 MNHNS and CDR2 SASEGT. CDR3 loop: CASSQQREANVLTF. The CDR3, as DNA: TGTGCCAGCTCCCAGCAGCGAGAGGCCAACGTCCTGACTTTC.

This clonotype was observed at least ten times. CDR3 residues: CASSPGGSGEKLFF. In DNA, the CDR3 is TGTGCCAGCTCACCGGGGGGAAGCGGTGAAAAACTGTTTTTT. The rearrangement uses TRBV18 and TRBJ1-4; maybe TRBD1 (5 bases). The length of the CDR3 is 14 residues. Germline V gene lookup returns CDR1 KGHSH and CDR2 LQKENI. The V end was cut by 3 bases, the J end by 7 bases, with 12 bases between.

In its sample, this clonotype was seen a few times. J is TRBJ2-3 and V is TRBV12-3 or TRBV12-4, with 15 bases fitting TRBD2. CDR3 length equals 18 residues. V lost 6 bases to trimming and J lost 3 bases; unmatched junction nucleotides: 10. In DNA form, the CDR3 reads TGTGCCAGCAGGTCTTCCCGGACTAGCGGGAGGGCGACAGATACGCAGTATTTT. Encoded protein: CASRSSRTSGRATDTQYF.

This clonotype was picked up a small number of times. The chain uses TRBV7-9 and TRBJ2-5; 7 bases are a match to TRBD1. There are 16 residues in the CDR3. The junction had 9 bases not matched to a gene; V was cut back by 5 bases and J by 0 bases. CDR1 SEHNR and CDR2 FQNEAQ come from the germline V gene (reference sequence). The CDR3: CASSPRQGSYQETQYF. As DNA, the CDR3 is TGTGCCAGCAGCCCACGACAGGGATCGTACCAAGAGACCCAGTACTTC.

V usage is TRBV5-5 and J usage is TRBJ1-6; D gene ambiguous. Deletions cut 0 bases from V and 0 bases from J, with 13 bases between. Germline values: CDR1 SGHKS, CDR2 YYEKEE (reference sequence). The CDR3 consists of 18 residues. CDR3 DNA: TGTGCCAGCAGCTTGGGAGATTACGGAGTCTCCTATAATTCACCCCTCCACTTT. Its translation: CASSLGDYGVSYNSPLHF.